A single T cell receptor beta chain is shown here with its context. The data originate from a study of T cell responses to AZD1222 COVID-19 vaccine. The CDR3 has 16 amino acids. Looked up from germline, CDR1 is SGHDN and CDR2 is FVKESK. V shed 2 bases and J shed 2 bases, with 14 bases lying between them. The method was immunoSEQ multiplex PCR; TCRdb's version includes in-frame clones alone and lacks a portion of them. The data contain over 150,000 clones, 75% to 95% of them singletons. Sequenced material: peripheral blood, taken on day 0 of AZD1222 vaccination. J is TRBJ2-3 and V is TRBV14, with D perhaps TRBD1 or TRBD2 (6 bases each). The source of this sequence is an adult in good health. CDR3 sequence (DNA): TGTGCCAGCAGCCAAACGACGGGGGCCATCACAGATACGCAGTATTTT. This sequence encodes CASSQTTGAITDTQYF.